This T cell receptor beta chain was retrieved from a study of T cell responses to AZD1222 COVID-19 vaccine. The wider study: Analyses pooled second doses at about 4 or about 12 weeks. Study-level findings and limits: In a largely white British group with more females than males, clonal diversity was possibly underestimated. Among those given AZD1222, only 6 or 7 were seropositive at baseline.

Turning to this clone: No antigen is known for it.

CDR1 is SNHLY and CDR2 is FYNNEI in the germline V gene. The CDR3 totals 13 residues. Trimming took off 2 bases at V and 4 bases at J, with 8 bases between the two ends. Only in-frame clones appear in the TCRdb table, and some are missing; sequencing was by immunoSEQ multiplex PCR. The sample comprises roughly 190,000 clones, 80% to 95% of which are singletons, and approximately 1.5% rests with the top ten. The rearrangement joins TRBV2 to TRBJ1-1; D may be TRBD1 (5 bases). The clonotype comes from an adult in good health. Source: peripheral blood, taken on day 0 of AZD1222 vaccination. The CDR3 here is CASSELGLTEAFF. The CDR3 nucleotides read TGTGCCAGCAGTGAACTGGGGCTCACTGAAGCTTTCTTT. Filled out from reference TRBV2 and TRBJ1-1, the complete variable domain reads EPEVTQTPSHQVTQMGQEVILRCVPISNHLYFYWYRQILGQKVEFLVSFYNNEISEKSEIFDDQFSVERPDGSNFTLKIRSTKLEDSAMYFCASSELGLTEAFFGQGTRLTVV.